A single sample is the source of the 9 T cell receptor beta chains below, sequenced in a study of control samples from healthy donors and cancer patients. Sequencing was performed with immunoSEQ multiplex PCR; in TCRdb, only in-frame clones are kept and a portion is missing. Among around 150,000 clones listed, approximately 91% were seen once. The source material was blood. The receptors stem from a man between 25 and 39 years old in good health.

This chain uses TRBV11-3 with TRBJ2-5, with 9 bases identical to TRBD2. The germline gives CDR1 SGHNT, CDR2 YENEEA. With 7 bases clipped from V and 2 bases from J, the junction kept 11 bases outside the gene matches. This CDR3 region has 16 residues. CDR3 sequence: CASTKGALAGQETQYF. The CDR3 coding sequence is TGTGCCAGCACCAAAGGGGCGCTAGCGGGGCAAGAGACCCAGTACTTC. The full variable domain, its missing parts supplied by reference TRBV11-3 and TRBJ2-5, is EAGVVQSPRYKIIEKKQPVAFWCNPISGHNTLYWYLQNLGQGPELLIRYENEEAVDDSQLPKDRFSAERLKGVDSTLKIQPAELGDSAVYLCASTKGALAGQETQYFGPGTRLLVL.

The chain employs TRBV3-1 (or the pseudogene TRBV3-2) and TRBJ2-7; 8 nucleotides align to TRBD1. Trimming removed 4 bases from V and 4 bases from J; junction bases left unmatched: 15. The CDR3 contains 17 residues. Per germline, CDR1 LGHDT and CDR2 YNNKEL (reference sequence). CDR3 in DNA: TGTGCCAGCAGCCTAACAGTTACAGGGGGTGCGTTGTACGAGCAGTACTTC. This translates into CASSLTVTGGALYEQYF.

The rearrangement joins TRBV13 to TRBJ1-2, with TRBD1 matching 7 bases. V lost 5 bases to trimming and J lost 5 bases; unmatched junction nucleotides: 5. CDR3 length equals 13 residues. In germline, CDR1 is PRHDT, CDR2 FYEKMQ (reference sequence). CDR3 residues: CASSQMTGYGYTF. CDR3 sequence (DNA): TGTGCCAGCAGCCAAATGACAGGGTATGGCTACACCTTC.

A note on this clone: Sequence at one end of the junction differs from germline and may be a read error. The chain has TRBV5-1 and TRBJ2-1; TRBD2 might be the D (6 bases). The CDR3 runs to 15 residues. Germline values: CDR1 SGHRS, CDR2 YFSETQ. In DNA, the CDR3 is TGCGCCACCAGCGAGATGTCGGGGGCCTACAATGAGCAGTTCTTC. Translating it yields CATSEMSGAYNEQFF.

The gene calls are TRBV29-1 and TRBJ2-7; TRBD1 matches 7 bases. Germline CDR1 reads SQVTM; CDR2 reads ANQGSEA. Trimming removed 6 bases from V and 5 bases from J; junction bases left unmatched: 7. This CDR3 is 12 amino acids long. CDR3 nucleotides: TGCAGCGTAGGGACAGTCATCGACGAGCAGTACTTC. As protein: CSVGTVIDEQYF.

This rearrangement joins TRBV25-1 to TRBJ2-3; D assignment may be TRBD1 or TRBD2 (5 bases each). The germline V gene encodes CDR1 MGHDK and CDR2 SYGVNS. CDR3 size: 16 residues. V was cut by 4 bases and J by 0 bases, with 14 bases left in between. Here the CDR3 reads CASSGGTRASTDTQYF. The CDR3 DNA reads as TGTGCCAGCAGTGGAGGGACGCGCGCTAGCACAGATACGCAGTATTTT.

The chain links TRBV11-2 to TRBJ1-6, with D possibly matching TRBD1 (6 bases). Trimming removed 2 bases at V and 7 bases at J, with 9 bases between. Germline CDR1 reads SGHAT; CDR2 reads FQNNGV. This CDR3 has 14 residues. Here the CDR3 DNA reads TGTGCCAGCAGCTTATGGACAGCCAATTCACCCCTCCACTTT. This translates into CASSLWTANSPLHF.

The V gene is TRBV5-6, the J gene TRBJ2-7; the D gene is possibly TRBD2 (5 bases). Deletions cut 0 bases from V and 5 bases from J, with 12 bases between. Germline V gives CDR1 SGHDT, CDR2 YYEEEE. This CDR3 is 14 amino acids long. The CDR3 sequence: CASSLVSTRDEQYF. The CDR3, as DNA: TGTGCCAGCAGCTTGGTCAGTACTAGGGACGAGCAGTACTTC.

This sequence joins TRBV27 and TRBJ1-2, with D maybe TRBD1 (5 bases). Per germline, CDR1 MNHEY and CDR2 SMNVEV (reference sequence). Between the trimmed V and J ends, which lost 4 bases and 8 bases, there was a span of 11 bases. There are 12 residues in the CDR3. This CDR3 reads CASSSPGFGYTF. The CDR3, as DNA: TGTGCCAGCAGTTCACCAGGGTTCGGCTACACCTTC.